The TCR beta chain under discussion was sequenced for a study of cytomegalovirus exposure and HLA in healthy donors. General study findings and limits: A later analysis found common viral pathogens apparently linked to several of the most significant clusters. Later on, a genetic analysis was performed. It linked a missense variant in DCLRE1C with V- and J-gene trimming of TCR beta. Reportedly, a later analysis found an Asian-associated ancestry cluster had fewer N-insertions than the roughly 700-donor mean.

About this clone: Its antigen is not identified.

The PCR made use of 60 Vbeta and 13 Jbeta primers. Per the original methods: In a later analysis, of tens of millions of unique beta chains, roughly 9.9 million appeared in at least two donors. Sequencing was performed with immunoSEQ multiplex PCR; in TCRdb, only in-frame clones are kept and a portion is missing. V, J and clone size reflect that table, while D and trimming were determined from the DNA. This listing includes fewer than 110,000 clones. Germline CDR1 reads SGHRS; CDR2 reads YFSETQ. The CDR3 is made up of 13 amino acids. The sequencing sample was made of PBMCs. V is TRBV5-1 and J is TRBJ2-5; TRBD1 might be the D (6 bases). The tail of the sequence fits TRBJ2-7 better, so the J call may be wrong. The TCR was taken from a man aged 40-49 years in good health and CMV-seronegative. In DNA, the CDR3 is TGCGCCAGCAGCTGGACAGCTAACTACGAGCAGTACTTC. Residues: CASSWTANYEQYF.